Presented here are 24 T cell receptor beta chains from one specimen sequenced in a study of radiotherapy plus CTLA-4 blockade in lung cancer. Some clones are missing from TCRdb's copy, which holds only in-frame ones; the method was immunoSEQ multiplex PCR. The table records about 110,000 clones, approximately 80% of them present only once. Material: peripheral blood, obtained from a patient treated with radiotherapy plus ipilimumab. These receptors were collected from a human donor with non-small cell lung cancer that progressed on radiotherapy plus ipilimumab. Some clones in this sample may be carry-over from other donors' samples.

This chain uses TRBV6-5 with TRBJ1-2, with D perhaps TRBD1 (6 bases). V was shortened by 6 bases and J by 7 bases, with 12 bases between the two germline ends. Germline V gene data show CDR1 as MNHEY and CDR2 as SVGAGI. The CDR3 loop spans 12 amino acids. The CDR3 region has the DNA TGTGCCAGCAGAAGGGGGTTGGGTGGCTACACCTTC. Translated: CASRRGLGGYTF.

DNA for the CDR3: TGTGCCAGCACCCGATTGTCGGGTTATAATTCACCCCTCCACTTT. It encodes CASTRLSGYNSPLHF. The chain has TRBV28 and TRBJ1-6; D is uncertain. Trimming took off 7 bases at V and 4 bases at J, with 14 bases between the two ends. CDR1 and CDR2 (germline): MDHEN, SYDVKM. CDR3 length equals 15 residues.

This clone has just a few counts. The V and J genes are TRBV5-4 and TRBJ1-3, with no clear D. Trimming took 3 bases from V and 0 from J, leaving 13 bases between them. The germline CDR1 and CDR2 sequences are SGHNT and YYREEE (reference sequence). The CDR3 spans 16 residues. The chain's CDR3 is CASSYDPNPSGNTIYF. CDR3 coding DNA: TGTGCCAGCAGCTACGACCCAAACCCCTCTGGAAACACCATATATTTT.

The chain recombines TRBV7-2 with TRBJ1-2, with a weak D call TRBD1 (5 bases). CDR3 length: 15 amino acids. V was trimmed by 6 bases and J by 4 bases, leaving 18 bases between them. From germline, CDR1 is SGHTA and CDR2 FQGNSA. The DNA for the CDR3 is TGTGCCAGCAGTAACCAGGGAGGTGCTGGCTATGGCTACACCTTC. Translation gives CASSNQGGAGYGYTF.

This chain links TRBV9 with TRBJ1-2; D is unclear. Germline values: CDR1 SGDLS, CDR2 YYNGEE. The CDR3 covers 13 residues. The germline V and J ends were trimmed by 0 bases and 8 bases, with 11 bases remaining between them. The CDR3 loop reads CASSVESGRGYTF. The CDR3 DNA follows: TGTGCCAGCAGCGTAGAAAGTGGGCGAGGCTACACCTTC.

Here the CDR3 DNA reads TGTGCCAGCAGTGCCCCGAGAGGGGGTGAAGAGACCCAGTACTTC. Translated, it gives CASSAPRGGEETQYF. V and J are TRBV6-5 and TRBJ2-5, with D perhaps matching TRBD1 (6 bases). The CDR3 runs 15 residues. The ends were cut back, 5 bases at V and 3 bases at J, with 16 bases in the middle. Germline V gives CDR1 MNHEY, CDR2 SVGAGI.

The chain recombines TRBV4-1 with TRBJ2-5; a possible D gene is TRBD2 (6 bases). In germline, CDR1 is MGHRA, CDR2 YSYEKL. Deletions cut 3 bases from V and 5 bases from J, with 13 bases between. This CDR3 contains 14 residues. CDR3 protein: CASSQYGTWETQYF. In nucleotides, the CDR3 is TGCGCCAGCAGCCAGTACGGGACTTGGGAGACCCAGTACTTC.

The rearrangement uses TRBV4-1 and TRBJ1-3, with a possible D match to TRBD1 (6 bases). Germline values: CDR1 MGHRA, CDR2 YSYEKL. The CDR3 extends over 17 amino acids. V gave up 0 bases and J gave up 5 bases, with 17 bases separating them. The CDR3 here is CASSQDLLTGLRNTIYF. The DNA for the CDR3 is TGCGCCAGCAGCCAAGATCTGTTGACAGGCCTTAGAAACACCATATATTTT.

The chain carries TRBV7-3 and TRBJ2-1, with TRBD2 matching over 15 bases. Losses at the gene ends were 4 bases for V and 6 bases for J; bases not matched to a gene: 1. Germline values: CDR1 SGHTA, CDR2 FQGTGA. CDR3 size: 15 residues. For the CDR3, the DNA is TGTGCCAGCAGCTGGGGACTAGCGGGGGGCAATGAGCAGTTCTTC. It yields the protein CASSWGLAGGNEQFF.

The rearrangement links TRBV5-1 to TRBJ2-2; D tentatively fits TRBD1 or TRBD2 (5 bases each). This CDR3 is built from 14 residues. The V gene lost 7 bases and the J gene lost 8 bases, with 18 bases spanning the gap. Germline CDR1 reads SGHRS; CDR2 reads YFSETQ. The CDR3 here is CASYPGTTGGELFF. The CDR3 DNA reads TGCGCCAGCTACCCCGGGACCACCGGAGGGGAGCTGTTTTTT.

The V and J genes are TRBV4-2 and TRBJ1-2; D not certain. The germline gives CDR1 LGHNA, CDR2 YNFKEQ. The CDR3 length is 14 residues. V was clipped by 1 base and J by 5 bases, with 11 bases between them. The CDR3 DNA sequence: TGTGCCAGCAGCCAAGTCGGAGGGATTTATGGCTACACCTTC. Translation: CASSQVGGIYGYTF.

As DNA, the CDR3 is TGTGCCATCAGTGAGTCTGTGACAGGGTTGCCCCCTGATGGCTACACCTTC. It yields the protein CAISESVTGLPPDGYTF. The chain couples TRBV10-3 to TRBJ1-2; TRBD1 matches at 7 bases. Germline assignment: CDR1 ENHRY and CDR2 SYGVKD. The CDR3 is 17 residues long. V gave up 0 bases and J gave up 6 bases; unmatched junction bases: 13.

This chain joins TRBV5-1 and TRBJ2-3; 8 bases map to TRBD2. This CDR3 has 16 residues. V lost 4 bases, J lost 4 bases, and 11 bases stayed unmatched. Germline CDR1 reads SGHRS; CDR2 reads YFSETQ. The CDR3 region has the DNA TGCGCCAGCAGCCTCCCGACAGCGGGGGTTCCAGATACGCAGTATTTT. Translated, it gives CASSLPTAGVPDTQYF.

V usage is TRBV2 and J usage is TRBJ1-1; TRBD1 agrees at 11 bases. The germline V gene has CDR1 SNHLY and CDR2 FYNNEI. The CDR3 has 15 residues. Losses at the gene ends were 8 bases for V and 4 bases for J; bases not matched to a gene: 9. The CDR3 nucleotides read TGTGCCAGCCTGTTCGGACAGGGGGCTCCCACTGAAGCTTTCTTT. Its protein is CASLFGQGAPTEAFF. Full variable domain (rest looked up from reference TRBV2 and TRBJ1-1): EPEVTQTPSHQVTQMGQEVILRCVPISNHLYFYWYRQILGQKVEFLVSFYNNEISEKSEIFDDQFSVERPDGSNFTLKIRSTKLEDSAMYFCASLFGQGAPTEAFFGQGTRLTVV.

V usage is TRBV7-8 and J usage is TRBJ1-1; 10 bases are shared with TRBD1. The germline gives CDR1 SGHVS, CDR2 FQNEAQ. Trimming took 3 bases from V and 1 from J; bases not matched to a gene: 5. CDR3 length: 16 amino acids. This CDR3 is CASSFRDRGQNTEAFF. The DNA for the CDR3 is TGTGCCAGCAGCTTTCGCGACAGGGGGCAGAACACTGAAGCTTTCTTT.

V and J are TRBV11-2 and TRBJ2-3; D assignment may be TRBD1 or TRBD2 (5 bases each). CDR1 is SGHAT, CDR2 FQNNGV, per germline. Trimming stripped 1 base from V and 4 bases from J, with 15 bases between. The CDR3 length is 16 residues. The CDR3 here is CASSLVKPLGADTQYF. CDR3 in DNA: TGTGCCAGCAGCTTAGTAAAACCGTTGGGGGCAGATACGCAGTATTTT.

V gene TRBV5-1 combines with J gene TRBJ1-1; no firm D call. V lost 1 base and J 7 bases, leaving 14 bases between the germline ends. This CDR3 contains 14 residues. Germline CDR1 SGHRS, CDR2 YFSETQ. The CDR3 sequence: CASSLIGEGVEAFF. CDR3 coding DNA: TGCGCCAGCAGCTTGATCGGAGAGGGTGTTGAAGCTTTCTTT.

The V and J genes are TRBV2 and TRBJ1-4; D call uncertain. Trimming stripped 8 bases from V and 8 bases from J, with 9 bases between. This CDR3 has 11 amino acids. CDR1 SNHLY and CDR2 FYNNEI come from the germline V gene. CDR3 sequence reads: CASRASEKLFF. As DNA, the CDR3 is TGTGCCAGCCGTGCCTCCGAAAAACTGTTTTTT.

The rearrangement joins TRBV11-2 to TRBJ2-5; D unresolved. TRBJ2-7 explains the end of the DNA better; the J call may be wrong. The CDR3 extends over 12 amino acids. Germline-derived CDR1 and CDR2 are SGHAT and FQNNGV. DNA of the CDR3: TGTGCCAGCAGCCTGCACCCCTACGAGCAGTACTTC. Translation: CASSLHPYEQYF.

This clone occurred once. CDR3 nucleotides: TGTGCCAGCAGTTCCCGTACAAATCAGCCCCAGCATTTT. Translation: CASSSRTNQPQHF. This chain joins TRBV27 and TRBJ1-5; no clear D. V gave up 4 bases and J gave up 4 bases, with 8 bases separating them. This CDR3 has 13 amino acids. Germline values: CDR1 MNHEY, CDR2 SMNVEV (reference sequence).

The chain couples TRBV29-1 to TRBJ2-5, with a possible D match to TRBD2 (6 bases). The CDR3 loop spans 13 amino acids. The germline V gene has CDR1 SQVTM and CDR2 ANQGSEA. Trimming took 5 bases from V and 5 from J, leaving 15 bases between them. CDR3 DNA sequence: TGCAGCGTTCATAGACTAGATGCGGAGACCCAGTACTTC. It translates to CSVHRLDAETQYF.

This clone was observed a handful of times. This CDR3 reads CASRGPVNYGYTF. DNA for the CDR3: TGTGCCAGCAGGGGCCCGGTCAACTATGGCTACACCTTC. The rearrangement links TRBV6-5 to TRBJ1-2; D unclear. This CDR3 comprises 13 residues. Trimming took 6 bases from V and 2 from J, leaving 10 bases between them. Germline-derived CDR1 and CDR2 are MNHEY and SVGAGI.

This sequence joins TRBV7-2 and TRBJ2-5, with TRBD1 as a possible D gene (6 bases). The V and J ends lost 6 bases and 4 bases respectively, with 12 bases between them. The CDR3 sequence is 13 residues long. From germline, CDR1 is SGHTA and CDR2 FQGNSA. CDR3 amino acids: CASRAGVGETQYF. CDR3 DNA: TGTGCCAGCAGAGCAGGGGTAGGAGAGACCCAGTACTTC.

In DNA form, the CDR3 reads TGTGCCAGCAAAATGCCACGAGTACGAAAGACCTATGGCTACACCTTC. Amino acids: CASKMPRVRKTYGYTF. The chain carries TRBV5-2 and TRBJ1-2. TRBV5-2 is shown as a pseudogene. This CDR3 contains 16 residues.